A selection of T cell receptor beta chains follows, all from one sample in a study of blood T cell repertoires in COVID-19. Using immunoSEQ multiplex PCR, the repertoire was profiled, and TCRdb retains in-frame clones only, with some absent. The sample lists 250,000 to 350,000 clones, over 85% occurring once. Sequencing input: PBMCs or T cells enriched from blood (not recorded which). The receptors were gathered from a woman in her forties or fifties who had been exposed to COVID-19. The CDR3 runs from the conserved cysteine through the conserved F or W. The D gene is left open where the match is weak. Clone sizes are given selectively: once, few, many, or a class where the clone is expanded.

size	J	V	D	CDR3	DNA
-	TRBJ1-2	TRBV2	-	CASSEIPQAGGYTF	TGTGCCAGCAGTGAGATACCCCAAGCGGGTGGCTACACCTTC
-	TRBJ1-2	TRBV30	-	CAWSAGRYGYTF	TGTGCCTGGAGTGCAGGCCGCTATGGCTACACCTTC
-	TRBJ1-2	TRBV5-4	TRBD1	CASSLGGQGVYGYTF	TGTGCCAGCAGCTTGGGGGGACAGGGAGTCTATGGCTACACCTTC
-	TRBJ2-2	TRBV5-1	-	CASSLLDGGDTGELFF	TGCGCCAGCAGCCTCCTCGATGGTGGAGACACCGGGGAGCTGTTTTTT
once	TRBJ1-5	TRBV18	-	CASSPRDSNQPQHF	TGTGCCAGCTCACCTAGAGATAGCAATCAGCCCCAGCATTTT
-	TRBJ2-2	TRBV28	-	CAILQRVGQGSTGELFF	TGTGCCATCCTTCAAAGGGTAGGTCAGGGGTCCACCGGGGAGCTGTTTTTT
-	TRBJ2-7	TRBV19	TRBD1	CASSNPGTDYEQYF	TGTGCCAGTAGTAATCCCGGGACAGACTACGAGCAGTACTTC
-	TRBJ2-6	TRBV5-1	TRBD1	CASRHETGASGANVLTF	TGCGCCAGCAGACACGAGACAGGGGCTTCTGGGGCCAACGTCCTGACTTTC
-	TRBJ2-7	TRBV5-1	-	CASSLKNYEQYF	TGCGCCAGCAGCCTAAAAAACTACGAGCAGTACTTC
-	TRBJ1-5	TRBV27	TRBD1	CARRAGGPGNQPQHF	TGTGCCCGCCGGGCAGGGGGCCCGGGCAATCAGCCCCAGCATTTT
few	TRBJ1-1	TRBV5-1	-	CASSLVPGQSSTEAFF	TGCGCCAGCAGCTTGGTTCCGGGACAATCGAGCACTGAAGCTTTCTTT
-	TRBJ1-1	TRBV19	-	CASSYPRGNTEAFF	TGTGCCAGTAGTTACCCCAGGGGGAACACTGAAGCTTTCTTT
-	TRBJ1-3	TRBV2	-	CASSEKMSSGNTIYF	TGTGCCAGCAGTGAAAAAATGAGCTCTGGAAACACCATATATTTT
-	TRBJ2-3	TRBV29-1	-	CSVAGGRLSPDTQYF	TGCAGCGTAGCAGGGGGGCGGTTGTCCCCAGATACGCAGTATTTT
-	TRBJ2-7	TRBV5-5	-	CASSFPRGLAEQYF	TGTGCCAGCAGCTTCCCTCGAGGTCTCGCCGAGCAGTACTTC
few	TRBJ1-5	TRBV30	TRBD1	CAWGRDRGNQPQHF	TGTGCCTGGGGCCGGGACAGGGGAAATCAGCCCCAGCATTTT
-	TRBJ1-5	TRBV6-5	-	CASSQGSDQPQHF	TGTGCCAGCAGCCAGGGGTCGGATCAGCCCCAGCATTTT
-	TRBJ2-3	TRBV28	-	CASSLTGEETDTQYF	TGTGCCAGCAGTTTGACAGGTGAAGAAACAGATACGCAGTATTTT
-	TRBJ1-6	TRBV30	-	CAWTQSGGLSPLHF	TGTGCCTGGACCCAAAGCGGGGGGCTCTCACCCCTCCACTTT
-	TRBJ1-1	TRBV28	-	CASSAGGQGNTEAFF	TGTGCCAGCAGCGCGGGGGGGCAGGGGAACACTGAAGCTTTCTTT
-	TRBJ1-2	TRBV10-3	-	CAITPGDLYGYTF	TGTGCCATCACCCCAGGGGATCTCTATGGCTACACCTTC
-	TRBJ1-5	TRBV14	-	CASSPGQNQPQHF	TGTGCCAGCAGCCCCGGACAGAATCAGCCCCAGCATTTT
few	TRBJ1-2	TRBV3-1/TRBV3-2	-	CASSPPGYVDGYTF	TGTGCCAGCAGCCCGCCAGGGTATGTTGATGGCTACACCTTC